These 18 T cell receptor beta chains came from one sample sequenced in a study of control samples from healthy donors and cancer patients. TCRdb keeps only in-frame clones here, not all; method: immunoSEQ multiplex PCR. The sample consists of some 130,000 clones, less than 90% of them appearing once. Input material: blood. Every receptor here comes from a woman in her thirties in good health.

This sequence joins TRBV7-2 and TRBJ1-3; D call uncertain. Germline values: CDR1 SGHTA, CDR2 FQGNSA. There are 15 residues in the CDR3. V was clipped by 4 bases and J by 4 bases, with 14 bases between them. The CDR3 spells CASSSNPGPGNTIYF. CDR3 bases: TGTGCCAGCAGCTCGAACCCAGGCCCCGGAAACACCATATATTTT.

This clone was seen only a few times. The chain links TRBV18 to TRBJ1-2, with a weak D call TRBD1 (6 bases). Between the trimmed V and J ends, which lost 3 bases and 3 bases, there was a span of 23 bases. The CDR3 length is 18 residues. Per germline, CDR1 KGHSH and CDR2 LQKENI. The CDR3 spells CASSPGSGAGEEDYGYTF. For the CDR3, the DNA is TGTGCCAGCTCACCGGGGAGTGGGGCAGGGGAAGAGGACTATGGCTACACCTTC.

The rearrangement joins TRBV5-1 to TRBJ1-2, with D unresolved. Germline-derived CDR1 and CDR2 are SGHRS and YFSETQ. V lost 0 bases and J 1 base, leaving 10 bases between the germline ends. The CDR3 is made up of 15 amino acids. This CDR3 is CASSLAVSNNYGYTF. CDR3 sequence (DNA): TGCGCCAGCAGCTTGGCAGTCAGTAATAACTATGGCTACACCTTC.

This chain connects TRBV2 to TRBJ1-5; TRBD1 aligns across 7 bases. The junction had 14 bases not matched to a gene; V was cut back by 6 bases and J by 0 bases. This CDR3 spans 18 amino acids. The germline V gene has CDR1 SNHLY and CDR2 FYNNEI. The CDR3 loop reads CASRRLQGRDYSNQPQHF. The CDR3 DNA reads TGTGCCAGCAGGCGACTACAGGGGCGCGATTATAGCAATCAGCCCCAGCATTTT.

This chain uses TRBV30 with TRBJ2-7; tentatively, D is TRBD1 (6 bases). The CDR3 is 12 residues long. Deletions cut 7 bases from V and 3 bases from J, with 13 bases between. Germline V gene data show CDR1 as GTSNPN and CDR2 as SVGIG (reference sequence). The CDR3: CASDRNLYEQYF. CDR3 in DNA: TGTGCCTCCGACAGGAATCTCTACGAGCAGTACTTC.

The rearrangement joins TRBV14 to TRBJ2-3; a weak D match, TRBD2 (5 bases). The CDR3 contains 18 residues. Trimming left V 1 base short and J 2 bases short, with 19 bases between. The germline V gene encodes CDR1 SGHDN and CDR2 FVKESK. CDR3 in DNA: TGTGCCAGCAGCCAAGCCGGGATGGAAGTGGTGCACACAGATACGCAGTATTTT. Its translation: CASSQAGMEVVHTDTQYF.

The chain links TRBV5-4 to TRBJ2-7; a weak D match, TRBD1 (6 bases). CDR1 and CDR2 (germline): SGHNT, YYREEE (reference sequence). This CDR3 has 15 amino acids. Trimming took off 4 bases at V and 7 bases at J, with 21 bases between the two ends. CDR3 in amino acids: CASSVTGTSLEEQYF. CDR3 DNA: TGTGCCAGCAGCGTCACCGGGACAAGTCTAGAAGAGCAGTACTTC.

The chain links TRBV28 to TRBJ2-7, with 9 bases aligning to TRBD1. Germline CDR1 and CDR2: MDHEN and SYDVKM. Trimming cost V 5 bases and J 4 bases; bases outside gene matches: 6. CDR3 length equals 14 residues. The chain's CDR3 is CASSLDRGAYEQYF. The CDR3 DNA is TGTGCCAGCAGTCTGGACAGGGGAGCATACGAGCAGTACTTC.

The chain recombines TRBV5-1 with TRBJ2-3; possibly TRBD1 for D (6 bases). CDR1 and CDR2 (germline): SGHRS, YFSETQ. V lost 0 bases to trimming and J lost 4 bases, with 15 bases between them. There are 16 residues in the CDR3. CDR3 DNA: TGCGCCAGCAGCTTGGCGACAGGATGGGACGCAGATACGCAGTATTTT. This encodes CASSLATGWDADTQYF.

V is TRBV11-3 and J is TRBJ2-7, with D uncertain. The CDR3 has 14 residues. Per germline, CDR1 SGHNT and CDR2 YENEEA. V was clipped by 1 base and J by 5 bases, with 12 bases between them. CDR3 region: CASSLVRVEDEQYF. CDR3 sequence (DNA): TGTGCCAGCAGCTTAGTAAGGGTAGAGGACGAGCAGTACTTC.

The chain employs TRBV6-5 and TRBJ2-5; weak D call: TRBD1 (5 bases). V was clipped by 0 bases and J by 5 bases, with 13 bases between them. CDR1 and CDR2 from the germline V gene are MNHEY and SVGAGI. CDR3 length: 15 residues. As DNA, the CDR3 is TGTGCCAGCAGTTACTCGATAGGGCAGGGTGAGACCCAGTACTTC. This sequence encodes CASSYSIGQGETQYF.

The DNA of the CDR3 is TGTGCCAGCTCAACAACGGGACAGGGGGCGACGGATTCACCCCTCCACTTT. Protein product: CASSTTGQGATDSPLHF. This rearrangement joins TRBV18 to TRBJ1-6; 12 nucleotides line up with TRBD1. The trim removed 5 bases at V and 8 bases at J, leaving 10 bases unmatched. Per the germline V gene, CDR1 is KGHSH and CDR2 is LQKENI. The CDR3 contains 17 residues. The full variable domain, with the rest looked up from reference TRBV18 and TRBJ1-6, is NAGVMQNPRHLVRRRGQEARLRCSPMKGHSHVYWYRQLPEEGLKFMVYLQKENIIDESGMPKERFSAEFPKEGPSILRIQQVVRGDSAAYFCASSTTGQGATDSPLHFGNGTRLTVT.

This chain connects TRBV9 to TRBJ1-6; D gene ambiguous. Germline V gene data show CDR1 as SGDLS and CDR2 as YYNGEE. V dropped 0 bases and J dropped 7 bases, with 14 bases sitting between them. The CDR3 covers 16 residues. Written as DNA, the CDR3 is TGTGCCAGCAGCGTAGAGGGAGGAAATAGGAATTCACCCCTCCACTTT. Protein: CASSVEGGNRNSPLHF.

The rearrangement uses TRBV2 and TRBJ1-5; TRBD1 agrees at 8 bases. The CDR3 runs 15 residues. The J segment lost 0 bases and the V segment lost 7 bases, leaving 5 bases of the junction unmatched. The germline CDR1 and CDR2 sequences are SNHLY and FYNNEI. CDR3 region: CASTGGVSSNQPQHF. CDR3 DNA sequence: TGTGCCAGCACAGGGGGCGTTAGTAGCAATCAGCCCCAGCATTTT.

The CDR3 loop reads CASSIRPWGNQPQHF. As DNA, the CDR3 is TGTGCCAGTAGTATCCGCCCTTGGGGCAATCAGCCCCAGCATTTT. The chain has TRBV19 and TRBJ1-5; D remains unclear. Germline values: CDR1 LNHDA, CDR2 SQIVND (reference sequence). V lost 3 bases and J 2 bases, leaving 11 bases between the germline ends. The CDR3 sequence is 15 residues long.

CDR3 protein: CASSTTDRRTSGRANEQFF. The CDR3 bases are TGTGCCAGCAGCACTACGGACAGGCGAACTAGCGGGAGGGCCAATGAGCAGTTCTTC. The chain is built from TRBV7-2 and TRBJ2-1; 13 bases fit TRBD2. The CDR3 extends over 19 amino acids. CDR1 is SGHTA, CDR2 FQGNSA, per germline. Trimming at V came to 5 bases and at J to 6 bases, leaving 16 bases not matched to a gene.

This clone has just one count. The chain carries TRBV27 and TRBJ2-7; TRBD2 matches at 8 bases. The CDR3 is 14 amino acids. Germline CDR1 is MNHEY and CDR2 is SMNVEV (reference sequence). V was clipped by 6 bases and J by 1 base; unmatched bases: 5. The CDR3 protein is CASRVAGYSYEQYF. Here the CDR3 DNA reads TGTGCCAGCAGGGTAGCGGGATATTCCTACGAGCAGTACTTC.

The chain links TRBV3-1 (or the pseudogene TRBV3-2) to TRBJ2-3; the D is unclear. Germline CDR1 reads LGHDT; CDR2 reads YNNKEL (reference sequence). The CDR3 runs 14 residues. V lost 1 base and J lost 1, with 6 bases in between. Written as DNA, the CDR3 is TGTGCCAGCAGCCAAGTTGATGGCACAGATACGCAGTATTTT. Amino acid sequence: CASSQVDGTDTQYF.